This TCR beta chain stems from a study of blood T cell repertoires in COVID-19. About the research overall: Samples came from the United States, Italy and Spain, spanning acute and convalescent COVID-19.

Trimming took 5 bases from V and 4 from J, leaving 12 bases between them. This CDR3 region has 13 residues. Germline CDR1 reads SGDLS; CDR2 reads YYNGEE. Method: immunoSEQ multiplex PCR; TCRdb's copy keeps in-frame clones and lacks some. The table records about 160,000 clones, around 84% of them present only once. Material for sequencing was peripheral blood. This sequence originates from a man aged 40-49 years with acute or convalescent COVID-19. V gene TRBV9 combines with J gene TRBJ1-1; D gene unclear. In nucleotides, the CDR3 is TGTGCCAGCAGTCCTCCAGCGCCCACTGAAGCTTTCTTT. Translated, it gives CASSPPAPTEAFF.